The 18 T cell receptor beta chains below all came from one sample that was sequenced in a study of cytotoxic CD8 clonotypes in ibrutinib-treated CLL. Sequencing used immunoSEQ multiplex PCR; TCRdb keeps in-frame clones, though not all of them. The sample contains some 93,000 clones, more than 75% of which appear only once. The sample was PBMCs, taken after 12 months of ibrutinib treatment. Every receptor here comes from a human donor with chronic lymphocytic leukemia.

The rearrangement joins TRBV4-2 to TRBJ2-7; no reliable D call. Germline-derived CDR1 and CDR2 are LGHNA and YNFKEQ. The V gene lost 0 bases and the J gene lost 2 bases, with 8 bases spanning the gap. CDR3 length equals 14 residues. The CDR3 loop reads CASSQERIAYEQYF. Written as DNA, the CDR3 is TGTGCCAGCAGCCAAGAACGGATAGCCTACGAGCAGTACTTC.

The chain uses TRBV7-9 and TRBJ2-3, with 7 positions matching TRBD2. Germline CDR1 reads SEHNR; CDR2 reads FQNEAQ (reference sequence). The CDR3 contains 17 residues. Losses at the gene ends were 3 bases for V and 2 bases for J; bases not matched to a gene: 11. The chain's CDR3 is CASSFLADPIPTDTQYF. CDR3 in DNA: TGTGCCAGCAGCTTCCTAGCGGACCCCATACCCACAGATACGCAGTATTTT.

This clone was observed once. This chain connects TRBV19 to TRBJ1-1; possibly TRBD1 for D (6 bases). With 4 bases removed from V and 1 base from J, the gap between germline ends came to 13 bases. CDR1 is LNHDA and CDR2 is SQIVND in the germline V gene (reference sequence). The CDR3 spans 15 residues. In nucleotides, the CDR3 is TGTGCCAGTAGTACCCAGGGGTTGGGGAACACTGAAGCTTTCTTT. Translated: CASSTQGLGNTEAFF.

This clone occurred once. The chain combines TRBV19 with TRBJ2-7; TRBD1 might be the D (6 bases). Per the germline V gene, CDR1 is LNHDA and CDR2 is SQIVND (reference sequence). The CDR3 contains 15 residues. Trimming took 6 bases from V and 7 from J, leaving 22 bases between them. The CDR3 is CASRPRRGTREEQYF. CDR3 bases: TGTGCCAGTAGACCTCGAAGGGGGACCCGGGAAGAGCAGTACTTC.

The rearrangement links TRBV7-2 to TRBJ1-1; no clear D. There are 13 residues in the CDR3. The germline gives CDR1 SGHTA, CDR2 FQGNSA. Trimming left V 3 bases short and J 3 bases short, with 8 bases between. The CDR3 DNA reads TGTGCCAGCAGCTTTAGGGAGGACACTGAAGCTTTCTTT. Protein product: CASSFREDTEAFF.

CDR3 DNA sequence: TGTGCCAGCAGCTTAGCCCCCACTCGCTCAGAACTGGGGGAGCAGTTCTTC. Protein: CASSLAPTRSELGEQFF. The chain is built from TRBV7-3 and TRBJ2-1, with D unclear. The CDR3 has 17 amino acids. Germline CDR1 and CDR2: SGHTA and FQGTGA. V lost 2 bases and J 10 bases, leaving 24 bases between the germline ends. Full variable domain (missing parts from reference TRBV7-3 and TRBJ2-1): GAGVSQTPSNKVTEKGKYVELRCDPISGHTALYWYRQSLGQGPEFLIYFQGTGAADDSGLPNDRFFAVRPEGSVSTLKIQRTERGDSAVYLCASSLAPTRSELGEQFFGPGTRLTVL.

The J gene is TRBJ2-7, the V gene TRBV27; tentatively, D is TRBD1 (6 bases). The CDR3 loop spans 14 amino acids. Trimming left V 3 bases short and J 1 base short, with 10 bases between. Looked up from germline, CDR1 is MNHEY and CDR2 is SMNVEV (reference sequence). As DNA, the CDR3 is TGTGCCAGCAGTTTCGGACAGAAATCCTACGAGCAGTACTTC. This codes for CASSFGQKSYEQYF.

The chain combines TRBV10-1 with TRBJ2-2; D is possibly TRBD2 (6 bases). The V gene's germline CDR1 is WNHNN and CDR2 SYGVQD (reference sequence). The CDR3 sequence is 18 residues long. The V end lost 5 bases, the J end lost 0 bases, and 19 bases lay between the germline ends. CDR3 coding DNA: TGCGCCAGCAGTCGTGGGGTGGAGGGTGGGGCGAACACCGGGGAGCTGTTTTTT. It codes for CASSRGVEGGANTGELFF.

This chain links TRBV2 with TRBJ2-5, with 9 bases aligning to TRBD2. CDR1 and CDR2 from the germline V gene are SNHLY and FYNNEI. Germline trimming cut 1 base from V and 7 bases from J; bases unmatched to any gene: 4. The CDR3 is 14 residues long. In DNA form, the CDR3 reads TGTGCCAGCAGTGAAGGGAGCGGGGGGAGGACCCAGTACTTC. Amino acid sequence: CASSEGSGGRTQYF.

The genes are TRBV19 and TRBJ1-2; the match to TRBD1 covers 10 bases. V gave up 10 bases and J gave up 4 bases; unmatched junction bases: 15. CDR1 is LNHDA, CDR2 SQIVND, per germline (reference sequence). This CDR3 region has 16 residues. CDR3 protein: CATQDRGKTLSYGYTF. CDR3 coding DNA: TGTGCCACCCAGGACAGGGGGAAAACCCTTTCCTATGGCTACACCTTC.

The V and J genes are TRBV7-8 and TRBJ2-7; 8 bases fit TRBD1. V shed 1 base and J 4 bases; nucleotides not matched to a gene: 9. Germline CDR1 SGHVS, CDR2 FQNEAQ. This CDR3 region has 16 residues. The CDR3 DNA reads TGTGCCAGCAGCTTAGAAGGCCAGGGGGCGCGGTACGAGCAGTACTTC. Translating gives CASSLEGQGARYEQYF.

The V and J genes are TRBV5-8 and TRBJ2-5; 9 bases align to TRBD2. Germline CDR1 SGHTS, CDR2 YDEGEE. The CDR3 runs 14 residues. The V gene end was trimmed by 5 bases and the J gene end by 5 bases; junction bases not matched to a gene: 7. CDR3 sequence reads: CASRYSGGSETQYF. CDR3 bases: TGTGCCAGCAGGTATAGCGGGGGATCCGAGACCCAGTACTTC.

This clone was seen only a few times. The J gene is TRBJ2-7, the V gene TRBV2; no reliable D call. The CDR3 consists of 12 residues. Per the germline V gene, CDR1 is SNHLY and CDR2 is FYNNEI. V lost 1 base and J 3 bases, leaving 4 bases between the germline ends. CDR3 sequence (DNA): TGTGCCAGCAGTGAAGGAGGCTACGAGCAGTACTTC. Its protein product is CASSEGGYEQYF.

In DNA, the CDR3 is TGTGCCAGCAGGGGGAAAGAGACCCAGTACTTC. It translates to CASRGKETQYF. This chain uses TRBV11-1 with TRBJ2-5; D not resolved. Germline CDR1 is SGHAT and CDR2 is FQDESV (reference sequence). The CDR3 is made up of 11 amino acids. V lost 6 bases to trimming and J lost 3 bases, with 5 bases between them.

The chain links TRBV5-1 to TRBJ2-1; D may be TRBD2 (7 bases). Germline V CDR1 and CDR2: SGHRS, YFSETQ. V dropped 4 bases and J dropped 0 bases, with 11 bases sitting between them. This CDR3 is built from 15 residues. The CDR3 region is CASSREGGSYNEQFF. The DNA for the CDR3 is TGCGCCAGCAGCAGGGAGGGGGGCTCCTACAATGAGCAGTTCTTC.

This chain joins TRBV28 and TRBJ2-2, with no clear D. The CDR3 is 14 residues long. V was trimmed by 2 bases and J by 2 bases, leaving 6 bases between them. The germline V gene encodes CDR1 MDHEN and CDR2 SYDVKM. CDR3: CASSLVGNTGELFF. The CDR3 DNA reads TGTGCCAGCAGTTTAGTGGGTAACACCGGGGAGCTGTTTTTT. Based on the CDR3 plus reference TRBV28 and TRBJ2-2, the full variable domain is DVKVTQSSRYLVKRTGEKVFLECVQDMDHENMFWYRQDPGLGLRLIYFSYDVKMKEKGDIPEGYSVSREKKERFSLILESASTNQTSMYLCASSLVGNTGELFFGEGSRLTVL.

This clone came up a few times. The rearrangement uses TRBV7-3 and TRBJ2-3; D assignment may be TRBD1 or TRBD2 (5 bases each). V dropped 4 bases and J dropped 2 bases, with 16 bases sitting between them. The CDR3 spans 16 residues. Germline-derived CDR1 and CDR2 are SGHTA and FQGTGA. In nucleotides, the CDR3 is TGTGCCAGCAGCTGGGTTGGGGGAACCTCCACAGATACGCAGTATTTT. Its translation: CASSWVGGTSTDTQYF. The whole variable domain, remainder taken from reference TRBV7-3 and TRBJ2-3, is GAGVSQTPSNKVTEKGKYVELRCDPISGHTALYWYRQSLGQGPEFLIYFQGTGAADDSGLPNDRFFAVRPEGSVSTLKIQRTERGDSAVYLCASSWVGGTSTDTQYFGPGTRLTVL.

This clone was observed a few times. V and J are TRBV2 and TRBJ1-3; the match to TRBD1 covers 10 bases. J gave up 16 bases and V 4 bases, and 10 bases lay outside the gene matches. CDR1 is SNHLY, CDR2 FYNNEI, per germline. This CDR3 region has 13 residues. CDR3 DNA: TGTGCCAGCAGTGCCACCGGGACAGGGGCTCGGTATTTT. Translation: CASSATGTGARYF.